This T cell receptor beta chain was identified during a study of cytomegalovirus exposure and HLA in healthy donors. Findings and caveats of the study: Cytomegalovirus association was assigned to about 150 TCR beta chains. One cluster of highly shared sequence variants probably arose as a sequencing artifact. Later analysis showed TCR association rates varying by HLA locus, highest for DRB1 and lowest for HLA-C. At a 0.05 false discovery rate, a later analysis found around 15,000 TCR beta sequences to be associated with HLA alleles.

With 60 Vbeta and 13 Jbeta primers, the PCR was carried out. Assay: immunoSEQ multiplex PCR; the TCRdb copy retains only in-frame clones and omits some. In the table there are 95,000 to 150,000 clones, 80% of which are singletons. As regards this clone: What it recognizes is unknown.

Germline V gene data show CDR1 as SGHDT and CDR2 as YYEEEE. With 3 bases removed from V and 2 bases from J, the gap between germline ends came to 11 bases. The CDR3 is 14 residues long. The V call is TRBV5-6, the J call TRBJ2-5; the D gene is possibly TRBD1 (5 bases). The source is a man aged 45 to 65 in good health and CMV-seronegative. The material sequenced was PBMCs. The CDR3 DNA sequence: TGTGCCAGCAGCTCCCCCCAGGGACAAGAGACCCAGTACTTC. It is translated as CASSSPQGQETQYF.